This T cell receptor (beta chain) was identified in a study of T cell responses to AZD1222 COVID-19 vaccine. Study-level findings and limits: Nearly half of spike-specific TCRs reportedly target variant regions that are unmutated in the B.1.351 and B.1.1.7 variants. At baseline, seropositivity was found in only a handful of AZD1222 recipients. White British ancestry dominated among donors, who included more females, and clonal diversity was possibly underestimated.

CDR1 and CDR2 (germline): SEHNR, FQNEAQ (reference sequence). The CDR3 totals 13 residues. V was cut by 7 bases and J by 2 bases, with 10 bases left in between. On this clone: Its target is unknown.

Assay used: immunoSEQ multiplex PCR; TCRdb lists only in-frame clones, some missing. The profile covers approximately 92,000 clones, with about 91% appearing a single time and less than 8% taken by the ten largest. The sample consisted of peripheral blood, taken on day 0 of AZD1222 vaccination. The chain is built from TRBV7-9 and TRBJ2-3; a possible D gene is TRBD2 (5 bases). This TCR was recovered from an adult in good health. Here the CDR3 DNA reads TGTGCCAGCAAGCGGATAGTCACAGATACGCAGTATTTT. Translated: CASKRIVTDTQYF.